What follows are 18 T cell receptor beta chains derived from one specimen sequenced in a study of cytomegalovirus exposure and HLA in healthy donors. 13 Jbeta primers and 60 Vbeta primers were used for the PCR. Assay: immunoSEQ multiplex PCR; the TCRdb copy retains only in-frame clones and omits some. Of about 150,000 clones listed, 75% to 80% are singletons. The sample taken for sequencing was PBMCs. Receptors originate from a woman aged 40 to 50 in good health and CMV-seronegative.

This chain uses TRBV5-1 with TRBJ2-1; D not certain. CDR3 size: 15 residues. The V end lost 0 bases, the J end lost 4 bases, and 11 bases lay between the germline ends. The germline gives CDR1 SGHRS, CDR2 YFSETQ. CDR3 region: CASSLGNAIYNEQFF. The CDR3 nucleotides are TGCGCCAGCAGCTTGGGCAACGCGATATACAATGAGCAGTTCTTC.

The genes are TRBV11-2 and TRBJ2-1; maybe TRBD2 (5 bases). Germline-derived CDR1 and CDR2 are SGHAT and FQNNGV. The CDR3 extends over 12 amino acids. V lost 6 bases to trimming and J lost 7 bases, with 10 bases between them. This chain's CDR3 is CASRLGYNEQFF. The CDR3 region has the DNA TGTGCCAGCAGACTAGGTTATAATGAGCAGTTCTTC.

The CDR3 loop is CASSDSGLLYTEAFF. CDR3 in DNA: TGCGCCAGCAGTGATTCGGGACTATTGTACACTGAAGCTTTCTTT. This chain connects TRBV10-1 to TRBJ1-1, with a possible D match to TRBD1 (5 bases). Germline CDR1 and CDR2: WNHNN and SYGVQD (reference sequence). The CDR3 is made up of 15 amino acids. V gave up 3 bases and J gave up 3 bases, with 14 bases separating them.

CDR3 in DNA: TGTGCCAGCAGCTTGGACGTTAATGGGGCCAATGAGCAGTTCTTC. As protein: CASSLDVNGANEQFF. The rearrangement uses TRBV5-4 and TRBJ2-1; the D gene is possibly TRBD1 (5 bases). From germline, CDR1 is SGHNT and CDR2 YYREEE (reference sequence). Between the trimmed V and J ends, which lost 0 bases and 6 bases, there was a span of 13 bases. The CDR3 is 15 amino acids.

This chain links TRBV7-9 with TRBJ1-3; 7 nucleotides align to TRBD1. V lost 4 bases to trimming and J lost 0 bases; unmatched junction nucleotides: 6. This CDR3 has 16 residues. Germline CDR1 is SEHNR and CDR2 is FQNEAQ (reference sequence). As DNA, the CDR3 is TGTGCCAGCAGCTCCAACAGGGGAGACTCTGGAAACACCATATATTTT. Its protein product is CASSSNRGDSGNTIYF.

V and J are TRBV29-1 and TRBJ2-7; 9 nucleotides align to TRBD1. This CDR3 region has 13 residues. Looked up from germline, CDR1 is SQVTM and CDR2 is ANQGSEA. Losses at the gene ends were 7 bases for V and 3 bases for J; bases not matched to a gene: 7. The CDR3 region has the DNA TGCAGCGCTTCGACAGGGGGAAACTACGAGCAGTACTTC. It codes for CSASTGGNYEQYF.

CDR3 in amino acids: CASGTGGYEQYF. CDR3 nucleotide sequence: TGTGCCAGCGGCACAGGGGGCTACGAGCAGTACTTC. The chain uses TRBV6-6 and TRBJ2-7; 8 positions agree with TRBD1. The length of the CDR3 is 12 residues. Germline CDR1 reads MNHNY; CDR2 reads SVGAGI (reference sequence). The ends lost 8 bases at V and 3 bases at J; junction bases unmatched: 3.

The CDR3 DNA sequence: TGTGCCAGCAGTGAAGGACTAGCAGGCGAGCAGTACTTC. Encoded protein: CASSEGLAGEQYF. The V and J genes are TRBV2 and TRBJ2-5; 7 nucleotides align to TRBD2. The J call could be wrong; TRBJ2-7 is a better fit for the DNA end. Germline V gives CDR1 SNHLY, CDR2 FYNNEI. The CDR3 is made up of 13 amino acids.

V gene TRBV7-3 combines with J gene TRBJ2-5, with 8 bases identical to TRBD2. CDR3 length: 18 amino acids. CDR1 is SGHTA, CDR2 FQGTGA, per germline. J gave up 1 base and V 0 bases, and 10 bases lay outside the gene matches. Written as DNA, the CDR3 is TGTGCCAGCAGCTTAACGGGGCCAGCGGGGGTTTCCCAAGAGACCCAGTACTTC. Translated, it gives CASSLTGPAGVSQETQYF.

V gene TRBV11-2 combines with J gene TRBJ2-1; 9 nucleotides align to TRBD2. The germline gives CDR1 SGHAT, CDR2 FQNNGV. Trimming at V came to 5 bases and at J to 9 bases, leaving 5 bases not matched to a gene. The CDR3 totals 13 residues. The CDR3: CASSPGLALEQFF. The CDR3 DNA reads as TGTGCCAGCAGCCCGGGACTAGCTCTTGAGCAGTTCTTC. Full variable domain (outside the CDR3, taken from reference TRBV11-2 and TRBJ2-1): EAGVAQSPRYKIIEKRQSVAFWCNPISGHATLYWYQQILGQGPKLLIQFQNNGVVDDSQLPKDRFSAERLKGVDSTLKIQPAKLEDSAVYLCASSPGLALEQFFGPGTRLTVL.

The chain combines TRBV6-4 with TRBJ2-5, with 8 bases matching TRBD2. Trimming at V came to 5 bases and at J to 4 bases, leaving 6 bases not matched to a gene. CDR1 is MRHNA, CDR2 SNTAGT, per germline. The CDR3 length is 14 residues. CDR3: CASSPNGGAETQYF. CDR3 nucleotide sequence: TGTGCCAGCAGTCCTAACGGGGGGGCAGAGACCCAGTACTTC.

CDR3 sequence: CASGTGGNSYEQYF. The CDR3 DNA sequence: TGTGCCAGCGGAACGGGGGGAAACTCCTACGAGCAGTACTTC. The chain carries TRBV5-4 and TRBJ2-5; 7 nucleotides agree with TRBD2. Gene TRBJ2-7 matches the end of the DNA better, so the J call may be wrong. Germline loops: CDR1 SGHNT, CDR2 YYREEE (reference sequence). The CDR3 has 14 residues.

This clone was picked up one time. Other DNA sequences from this sample encode an identical CDR3 as well. This chain uses TRBV15 with TRBJ2-5; D call uncertain. The CDR3 is 12 amino acids. V lost 1 base and J lost 5, with 5 bases in between. Germline lookup yields CDR1 LNHNV and CDR2 YYDKDF (reference sequence). The CDR3 DNA is TGTGCCACCAGCAGAGGCAGGGAGACCCAGTACTTC. Translating it yields CATSRGRETQYF.

V usage is TRBV6-1 and J usage is TRBJ2-3; 14 bases are shared with TRBD2. In germline, CDR1 is MNHNS, CDR2 SASEGT. Trimming at V came to 4 bases and at J to 4 bases, leaving 1 base not matched to a gene. CDR3 length: 15 residues. The CDR3 sequence: CASSGLAGGPDTQYF. CDR3 bases: TGTGCCAGCAGTGGACTAGCGGGGGGGCCAGATACGCAGTATTTT.

This clone has a handful of counts. This chain connects TRBV6-5 to TRBJ2-5, with 11 bases lining up with TRBD2. Germline V gives CDR1 MNHEY, CDR2 SVGAGI. The CDR3 covers 14 residues. The ends lost 6 bases at V and 6 bases at J; junction bases unmatched: 6. The CDR3 DNA sequence: TGTGCCAGCAGCCGACTAGCGGGGCCGCAGACCCAGTACTTC. This encodes CASSRLAGPQTQYF.

The chain has TRBV13 and TRBJ1-1; the match to TRBD1 covers 9 bases. The germline gives CDR1 PRHDT, CDR2 FYEKMQ (reference sequence). J gave up 5 bases and V 11 bases, and 9 bases lay outside the gene matches. CDR3 length: 13 amino acids. The CDR3: CAGGLDRGTEAFF. CDR3 coding DNA: TGTGCCGGCGGGCTGGACAGGGGAACTGAAGCTTTCTTT.

Only a few counts were recorded for this clone. The chain combines TRBV19 with TRBJ1-1; D might be TRBD1 (6 bases). Germline CDR1 reads LNHDA; CDR2 reads SQIVND (reference sequence). The CDR3 is 12 amino acids. Trimming took off 8 bases at V and 4 bases at J, with 11 bases between the two ends. CDR3 amino acids: CASEIGGTEAFF. CDR3 sequence (DNA): TGTGCCAGTGAAATAGGGGGCACTGAAGCTTTCTTT.

This clone appeared once. This sequence joins TRBV9 and TRBJ1-2, with 9 bases aligning to TRBD1. The germline V gene encodes CDR1 SGDLS and CDR2 YYNGEE. Trimming removed 4 bases from V and 2 bases from J; junction bases left unmatched: 18. CDR3 length: 19 amino acids. The CDR3 loop reads CASSFNTGSGTGLNYGYTF. CDR3 DNA: TGTGCCAGCAGCTTCAACACTGGATCCGGGACAGGGTTGAACTATGGCTACACCTTC.